The 9 T cell receptor beta chains given below trace back to one sample, sequenced in a study of T cell clonality in common variable immunodeficiency (dated by TCRdb to the mid-2010s). Libraries were constructed by the immunoSEQ multiplex PCR assay. The table comes from immuneACCESS by way of TCRdb, which keeps in-frame sequences with V and J called. Part of the clones is missing from these tables; in studies checked, under half for an unresolved V gene and the rest for unknown reasons. This sample has roughly 38,000 clones, none of them a singleton. The ten largest clones add up to 2.5% to 3% of the sample. The specimen was peripheral blood mononuclear cells. Receptors were obtained from a person aged 18 to 75 in good health.

This clone came up many times. The read finishes 3 residues shy of the CDR3 end, and the germline J gene is used to complete it. The V and J genes are TRBV29-1 and TRBJ1-1; 7 nucleotides agree with TRBD1. The CDR3 length is 12 residues. The germline V gene encodes CDR1 SQVTM and CDR2 ANQGSEA. V was clipped by 6 bases and J by 1 base; unmatched bases: 2. CDR3 in amino acids: CSVGQANTEAFF. CDR3 DNA (partial): TGCAGCGTCGGACAGGCGAACACTGAA. Drawing the rest from reference TRBV29-1 and TRBJ1-1, the complete variable domain is SAVISQKPSRDICQRGTSLTIQCQVDSQVTMMFWYRQQPGQSLTLIATANQGSEATYESGFVIDKFPISRPNLTFSTLTVSNMSPEDSSIYLCSVGQANTEAFFGQGTRLTVV.

This clone was counted ten times or more. The missing CDR3 end, 3 residues past where the read stops, is filled in from the germline J gene. V and J are TRBV5-4 and TRBJ2-7; 8 nucleotides agree with TRBD2. CDR1 is SGHNT, CDR2 YYREEE, per germline (reference sequence). This CDR3 contains 14 residues. J gave up 2 bases and V 1 base, and 2 bases lay outside the gene matches. This chain's CDR3 is CASSLTSGAYEQYF. Partial CDR3 DNA: TGTGCCAGCAGCTTGACTAGCGGAGCCTACGAG.

This clone showed up many times. The read falls 3 residues short of the CDR3 end, and the missing part is taken from the germline J gene. V and J are TRBV6-1 and TRBJ1-2; weak D call: TRBD1 (6 bases). Germline CDR1 MNHNS, CDR2 SASEGT. The CDR3 loop spans 13 amino acids. V lost 3 bases, J lost 2 bases, and 7 bases lay in between. Partial CDR3 DNA: TGTGCCAGCAGTGATACAGGGAACTATGGC. It translates to CASSDTGNYG. The entire CDR3 is CASSDTGNYGYTF.

This clone was counted ten times or more. The read finishes 3 residues shy of the CDR3 end, and the germline J gene is used to complete it. The chain recombines TRBV4-1 with TRBJ1-1, with a possible D match to TRBD1 (5 bases). V lost 1 base to trimming and J lost 7 bases, with 19 bases between them. In germline, CDR1 is MGHRA, CDR2 YSYEKL. The CDR3 totals 16 residues. This CDR3 reads CASSQGPGDRYDEAFF. CDR3 bases read: TGCGCCAGCAGCCAAGGCCCGGGGGATCGCTATGATGAA.

This clone was found a few times. The junction departs from the called germline gene at one end, perhaps through a read error. Read coverage stops 3 residues before the CDR3 terminus; the germline J gene supplies the remainder. Other nucleotide sequences from this sample produce the same CDR3. The V and J genes are TRBV7-2 and TRBJ1-3; weak D call: TRBD1 (6 bases). The CDR3 length is 14 residues. CDR1 is SGHTA and CDR2 is FQGNSA in the germline V gene. The CDR3 here is CASRSQGTGNTIYF. Incomplete CDR3 DNA: TGTGCCAGCAGATCACAGGGTACCGGAAACACG.

This clone was picked up many times. The read stops 3 residues short of the end of the CDR3; the missing end is completed from the germline J gene. The rearrangement links TRBV29-1 to TRBJ2-3; no firm D call. The CDR3 extends over 12 amino acids. Germline V gene lookup returns CDR1 SQVTM and CDR2 ANQGSEA. The CDR3 bases that were read are TGCAGCGTTGGGCGGATCCAAGAGACG. It specifies CSVGRIQET. In full, the CDR3 reads CSVGRIQETQYF.

The sample holds a few counts of this clone. Read sequence stops 3 residues before the CDR3 end, and the germline J gene provides the missing end. The chain combines TRBV20-1 with TRBJ2-7; 14 bases agree with TRBD2. Looked up from germline, CDR1 is DFQATT and CDR2 is SNEGSKA (reference sequence). With V trimmed by 7 bases and J by 5 bases, 4 bases remained unmatched. The CDR3 has 13 amino acids. CDR3 residues: CSETGLAGDEQYF. CDR3 bases read: TGCAGTGAAACGGGACTAGCGGGAGACGAG.

This clone showed up many times. The CDR3 is CASSEGQGASPLHF. The CDR3 DNA, read in part, is TGTGCCAGCAGTGAGGGACAGGGGGCTTCACCC. This chain connects TRBV6-1 to TRBJ1-6, with 12 bases lining up with TRBD1. The read terminates 3 residues ahead of where the CDR3 ends, so the germline J gene completes it. Germline assignment: CDR1 MNHNS and CDR2 SASEGT. This CDR3 has 14 residues. V lost 3 bases and J lost 9; bases outside the gene matches: 0.

This clone was counted many times. The CDR3 extends 3 residues past the end of the read, so its final part is completed from the germline J gene. This chain connects TRBV27 to TRBJ2-1, with 8 bases fitting TRBD2. The V gene end was trimmed by 4 bases and the J gene end by 7 bases; junction bases not matched to a gene: 6. The CDR3 is 14 amino acids. Germline CDR1 and CDR2: MNHEY and SMNVEV (reference sequence). CDR3 protein: CASSSVAGLNEQFF. The sequenced CDR3 bases are TGTGCCAGCAGTTCCGTAGCGGGATTAAATGAG.